Presented here are 12 T cell receptor beta chains from one specimen sequenced in a study of tumor-infiltrating lymphocytes in primary liver carcinoma. Extraction of RNA together with DNA used roughly 20-33 mg of unsorted bulk tissue. From about 530 ng total RNA, TCR beta cDNA was generated with a primer in the constant region. It was through three nested multiplex PCR rounds of slightly modified ARM-PCR that TCR beta libraries arose. The first two PCR rounds used TRBV1-TRBV30 forward primers with a C-beta reverse primer, roughly 10 cycles each. In TCRdb, the multiplex PCR reads were re-called with MiXCR into one record per CDR3 protein. In the table there are 55,000 to 70,000 distinct CDR3 sequences, over 65% of which are singletons. The sample consisted of liver tumor tissue from sampling region 2. This sample's subset: tumor region T2, inferior pole. These TCRs come from a man in his forties with primary liver carcinoma and hepatitis B virus infection.

This sequence joins TRBV11-3 and TRBJ2-3; no firm D call. Per the germline V gene, CDR1 is SGHNT and CDR2 is YENEEA. The CDR3 has 15 amino acids. V gave up 4 bases and J gave up 15 bases, with 26 bases separating them. CDR3 in amino acids: CASSSESGRTDTLYF. The CDR3 coding sequence is TGTGCCAGCAGCTCAGAGTCCGGGCGCACAGATACGCTATATTTT.

As to this clonotype: A junction end diverges from the germline sequence, so it may reflect a read error. The V and J genes are TRBV11-2 and TRBJ2-5, with 8 bases matching TRBD2. The germline V gene has CDR1 SGHAT and CDR2 FQNNGV. The CDR3 spans 16 residues. CDR3: CATRQAPGGGKEAQYF. The CDR3 DNA follows: TGTGCCACCAGGCAAGCTCCTGGCGGGGGGAAAGAGGCCCAGTACTTC.

CDR3 DNA sequence: TGTGCCAGTAGGAGGATAAGTACGTCCTACGAGCAGTACTTC. It encodes CASRRISTSYEQYF. This sequence joins TRBV19 and TRBJ2-7; D remains unclear. Trimming cost V 6 bases and J 1 base, with 13 bases left between them. This CDR3 has 14 residues. Per germline, CDR1 LNHDA and CDR2 SQIVND (reference sequence). The full variable domain, rest sourced from reference TRBV19 and TRBJ2-7, is DGGITQSPKYLFRKEGQNVTLSCEQNLNHDAMYWYRQDPGQGLRLIYYSQIVNDFQKGDIAEGYSVSREKKESFPLTVTSAQKNPTAFYLCASRRISTSYEQYFGPGTRLTVT.

Concerning this clonotype itself: Its ends do not fully match the called genes, so a read error is possible. The V call is TRBV6-6, the J call TRBJ2-3; D remains ambiguous. The CDR3 loop spans 12 amino acids. The germline gives CDR1 MNHNY, CDR2 SVGAGI (reference sequence). The CDR3 bases are TGTGCCATCAGTTACATGGGAGATACGCAGTATTTT. Translation gives CAISYMGDTQYF.

A note on this clonotype: The conserved phenylalanine or tryptophan is not found at the CDR3 terminus, so this likely reflects a read error. The rearrangement uses TRBV4-1 and TRBJ2-5; the D is unclear. The CDR3 is 14 amino acids. Germline CDR1 MGHRA, CDR2 YSYEKL. Trimming pared 2 bases from V and 2 bases from J, leaving 9 bases between. CDR3 DNA: TGCGCCAGCAGCCAAAGGGAAGGTCAAGAGACCCAGTACTCC. Its translation: CASSQREGQETQYS.

This clonotype was observed many times. J is TRBJ2-7 and V is TRBV11-2, with D perhaps TRBD2 (6 bases). Germline V gene lookup returns CDR1 SGHAT and CDR2 FQNNGV. Trimming left V 1 base short and J 1 base short, with 11 bases between. This CDR3 comprises 15 residues. CDR3 residues: CASSLGLGRSYEQYF. As DNA, the CDR3 is TGTGCCAGCAGCTTAGGACTAGGACGGTCCTACGAGCAGTACTTC. Variable domain in full (rest from reference TRBV11-2 and TRBJ2-7): EAGVAQSPRYKIIEKRQSVAFWCNPISGHATLYWYQQILGQGPKLLIQFQNNGVVDDSQLPKDRFSAERLKGVDSTLKIQPAKLEDSAVYLCASSLGLGRSYEQYFGPGTRLTVT.

This clonotype showed up just a few times. V and J are TRBV29-1 and TRBJ2-2; possibly TRBD1 for D (6 bases). V was shortened by 4 bases and J by 3 bases, with 15 bases between the two germline ends. The CDR3 consists of 15 residues. Per the germline V gene, CDR1 is SQVTM and CDR2 is ANQGSEA. CDR3 in DNA: TGCAGCGTTGTAGGAGAGGGGGATCACACCGGGGAGCTGTTTTTT. Translating it yields CSVVGEGDHTGELFF.

This clonotype has just one count. This is likely a read error, given that the CDR3 carries no conserved phenylalanine or tryptophan at its end. The V gene is TRBV28, the J gene TRBJ2-1; 10 nucleotides line up with TRBD2. CDR3 length equals 17 residues. The junction had 7 bases not matched to a gene; V was cut back by 5 bases and J by 0 bases. Germline V CDR1 and CDR2: MDHEN, SYDVKM. The CDR3 DNA follows: TGTGCCAGCAGTCACGGACTAGCGGTTACCTCCTACAATGAGCAGTTCCTC. Translating gives CASSHGLAVTSYNEQFL.

This clonotype was detected only once. Mismatch with germline at one junction end may stem from a read error. The rearrangement joins TRBV11-1 to TRBJ2-5; D gene ambiguous. The length of the CDR3 is 15 residues. Germline CDR1 reads SGHAT; CDR2 reads FQDESV (reference sequence). This CDR3 is CASSSPVLTRETQYF. CDR3 in DNA: TGTGCCAGTAGCTCCCCGGTACTAACCAGGGAGACCCAGTACTTC. Full variable domain (remainder filled in from reference TRBV11-1 and TRBJ2-5): EAEVAQSPRYKITEKSQAVAFWCDPISGHATLYWYRQILGQGPELLVQFQDESVVDDSQLPKDRFSAERLKGVDSTLKIQPAELGDSAMYLCASSSPVLTRETQYFGPGTRLLVL.

As to this clonotype: The junction does not match germline at one end; this may be a read error. This sequence joins TRBV14 and TRBJ2-1; TRBD1 is a possible D gene (5 bases). The CDR3 totals 16 residues. Germline CDR1 reads SGHDN; CDR2 reads FVKESK. The CDR3 region is CATSVPGDSSYNEQFF. The DNA of the CDR3 is TGTGCCACCAGCGTGCCAGGAGACAGCTCCTACAATGAGCAGTTTTTC.

A word on this clonotype: The junction departs from the called germline gene at one end, perhaps through a read error. V is TRBV12-3 or TRBV12-4 and J is TRBJ2-7; TRBD1 matches at 9 bases. The CDR3 sequence is 15 residues long. The CDR3 here is CASSFVQGANYEQYF. The CDR3 DNA is TGTGCCAGCAGTTTTGTACAGGGGGCGAACTACGAGCAATACTTT.

This clonotype appeared a few times. The chain joins TRBV12-5 to TRBJ2-1; perhaps TRBD1 as D (6 bases). The CDR3 sequence is 12 residues long. The germline CDR1 and CDR2 sequences are LGHNT and FRNRAP. V gave up 5 bases and J gave up 9 bases, with 11 bases separating them. For the CDR3, the DNA is TGTGCTAGTGGTCTCCAAGGGGGTGAGCAGTTCTTC. It translates to CASGLQGGEQFF. Drawing the rest from reference TRBV12-5 and TRBJ2-1, the complete variable domain is DARVTQTPRHKVTEMGQEVTMRCQPILGHNTVFWYRQTMMQGLELLAYFRNRAPLDDSGMPKDRFSAEMPDATLATLKIQPSEPRDSAVYFCASGLQGGEQFFGPGTRLTVL.